This T cell receptor beta chain is from a study of blood T cell repertoires in COVID-19 (TCRdb year 2020). For the wider study: The collaborator samples originated in the United States, Italy and Spain and spanned the acute and convalescent phases of COVID-19. The samples were drawn from two sources: the first 160 participants of the ongoing ImmuneRACE study, and 950 to 1,500 subjects contributed by 6 global collaborators. Subjects who had been exposed to COVID-19, were actively infected with it, or had recovered from it provided the deeply sampled blood TCRbeta repertoires that made up the dataset. The material from the prospective study consisted of cDNA or gDNA derived from T cells, B-cell-depleted T cells, or PBMCs. HLA class I and class II types, where available, came from metadata supplied by the sample provider rather than from assay-based typing. Sample metadata almost always included a de-identified subject ID, COVID-19 status, age in years and sex. The repertoires were released in a freely available public database intended as a resource for research on the immune response to SARS-CoV-2. Results the study describes overall, beyond this receptor: The amount of clinical and demographic metadata varied by source and participant and was provided uncurated.

The immunoSEQ Assay, a bias-controlled multiplex PCR, was used to amplify TCRbeta CDR3 regions from genomic DNA. The authors' pipeline ran thus. The number of nucleated cells in each sample was estimated from the amplification of reference gene primers within the assay. To quantify the absolute abundance of each unique TCRbeta CDR3 rearrangement, sequence reads were collapsed and filtered. For each sample, productive Simpson clonality was calculated as the square root of Simpson's diversity index over productive rearrangements. TCRdb provides this immuneACCESS table in a form limited to in-frame rearrangements. Some clones are lacking; in checked studies, under half of them reflect an unresolved V gene, and why the rest are absent is not known. That table is the source of V, J and clone size, and D and trimming were worked out from the DNA. The sample records about 260,000 clones, 85% to 90% of which are singletons. Around 0.8% of the sample is held by the ten biggest clonotypes.

As encoded in the germline V gene, CDR1 is KGHDR while CDR2 is SFDVKD. There are 14 amino acids in the CDR3, from cysteine to phenylalanine inclusive. Solely the CDR3 DNA is kept, with 42 bases framed from the first base. The trim is 4 bases for V and 4 bases for J, with a gap of 12 bases between the germline ends. Details on this clone: Its antigen is currently not known. Qualities for individual bases were not recorded, and no much larger clone is one base off.

In the prospective study, participants were 18 to 89 years old, resided in 25 or so geographic areas of the United States, and were enrolled through a virtual design. In the prospective study, cohorts were assigned on the basis of participant-reported clinical history obtained from a screening survey and a study questionnaire. Exposed participants were defined as having been in contact with someone with a PCR-confirmed or clinician-diagnosed COVID-19 case within 2 weeks of study entry. In the prospective study, mobile phlebotomists collected whole blood, serum and a nasopharyngeal or oropharyngeal swab from each participant. Prospective study participants could optionally give additional blood draws and questionnaires over an approximately two-month period. Before DNA extraction, prospective study blood samples were shipped either frozen or at room temperature.

The sequence is built from TRBV24-1 and TRBJ1-2, and perhaps TRBD1 as D gene, on 5 matching bases. The clonotype originates from a man over 45 who had been exposed to COVID-19. The sequenced material came from PBMCs or T cells enriched from blood (not recorded which). The CDR3 reads as follows: CATSETDKTYGYTF. The nucleotide sequence is given as TGTGCCACCAGTGAAACGGACAAAACCTATGGCTACACCTTC.